This paragraph covers one TCR beta chain sequence. No antigen is known for it. This record comes from a study of T cell responses to AZD1222 COVID-19 vaccine. Study overall: Second-dose intervals of approximately 4 or approximately 12 weeks were pooled.

Points from the study as a whole: White British ancestry dominated among donors, who included more females, and clonal diversity was possibly underestimated. Baseline serostatus was positive in only six AZD1222 recipients.

Data came from immunoSEQ multiplex PCR; TCRdb stores just in-frame clones and leaves some out. This sample has 95,000 to 150,000 clones; about 85% occur once, and the top ten carry about 6.2%. From germline, CDR1 is SNHLY and CDR2 FYNNEI. This CDR3 region has 12 residues. V shed 9 bases and J shed 10 bases, with 13 bases lying between them. Material: peripheral blood, obtained on day 0 of AZD1222 vaccination. The clonotype originates from an adult in good health. This chain joins TRBV2 and TRBJ1-6; D is possibly TRBD1 (6 bases). CDR3 DNA: TGTGCCAGTGTGACAGGTAGCTCACCCCTCCACTTT. Protein: CASVTGSSPLHF.